This is a list of T cell receptor beta chains from one sample in a study of T cells in Graves' hyperthyroidism and ophthalmopathy. TCRdb re-analysed the multiplex PCR reads in MiXCR, keeping a single row per CDR3 protein. The sample includes over 700,000 distinct CDR3 sequences, over 35% of them seen just once. Specimen: blood. All receptors come from a man aged 18-30 years with Graves' hyperthyroidism. Each CDR3 is given with its conserved first and last residue. D genes are given only for firm matches. Part of the rows lack a size; the others show once, few, many or a class for expanded clones.

V gene	D gene	clone size	J gene	CDR3 protein	CDR3 DNA
TRBV12-3/TRBV12-4	TRBD1	.	TRBJ1-1	CASSLVQGASEAFF	TGTGCCAGCAGCCTAGTCCAGGGGGCGTCTGAAGCTTTCTTT
TRBV13	.	many	TRBJ2-5	CASSLRVHGQETQYF	TGTGCCAGCAGCTTACGAGTGCACGGGCAAGAGACCCAGTACTTC
TRBV2	.	.	TRBJ2-5	CASRMLQETQYF	TGTGCCAGCAGGATGTTACAAGAGACCCAGTACTTC
TRBV10-3	.	few	TRBJ1-4	CALRVEPDNEKLFF	TGTGCCCTCAGGGTCGAGCCTGATAATGAAAAACTGTTTTTT
TRBV29-1	.	many	TRBJ2-7	CSVADGTPYEQYF	TGCAGCGTTGCGGACGGGACTCCATACGAGCAGTACTTC
TRBV11-2	TRBD2	.	TRBJ2-7	CASSFPRNLAGVVHEQYF	TGTGCCAGCAGTTTTCCCCGAAACCTAGCGGGAGTAGTCCACGAGCAGTACTTC
TRBV20-1	TRBD1	many	TRBJ1-5	CSARAQGAGNQPQHF	TGCAGTGCTAGAGCTCAGGGGGCAGGCAATCAGCCCCAGCATTTT
TRBV2	.	many	TRBJ1-1	CASPGRTAAFF	TGTGCCAGCCCCGGCCGTACCGCCGCTTTCTTT
TRBV24-1	.	many	TRBJ1-5	CATSDVGGNQPQHF	TGTGCCACCAGTGATGTTGGGGGAAATCAGCCCCAGCATTTT
TRBV7-9	.	.	TRBJ1-1	CAASKENTEAFF	TGTGCCGCCAGCAAGGAGAACACTGAAGCTTTCTTT
TRBV29-1	.	.	TRBJ1-1	CSVPEDPRGGTEAFF	TGCAGCGTGCCCGAGGACCCCCGCGGGGGGACTGAAGCTTTCTTT
TRBV29-1	.	many	TRBJ1-4	CSATQGSDEKLFF	TGCAGCGCCACACAGGGTAGCGATGAAAAACTGTTTTTT
TRBV5-1	.	.	TRBJ1-1	CASSLEPPGEWTEAFF	TGCGCCAGCAGCTTGGAGCCGCCAGGGGAATGGACTGAAGCTTTCTTT
TRBV10-1	.	.	TRBJ2-5	CASSAWAGETQYF	TGCGCCAGCAGTGCGTGGGCCGGAGAGACCCAGTACTTC
TRBV12-3/TRBV12-4	.	few	TRBJ1-6	CASSFGIPYNSPLHF	TGTGCCAGCAGTTTCGGTATACCCTATAATTCACCCCTCCACTTT
TRBV7-2	.	.	TRBJ1-6	CASSIGQLISPLHF	TGTGCCAGCTCCATCGGGCAGTTAATCTCACCCCTCCACTTT
TRBV6-4	.	.	TRBJ2-1	CASRDGRSYNEQFF	TGTGCCAGCAGGGACGGGAGATCATACAATGAGCAGTTCTTC
TRBV20-1	.	.	TRBJ2-5	CSALTAKETQYF	TGCAGTGCCCTAACGGCCAAAGAAACCCAGTACTTC
TRBV10-2	TRBD1	few	TRBJ1-1	CASSDPGTGGTEAFF	TGCGCCAGCAGTGATCCCGGGACAGGGGGGACTGAAGCTTTCTTT
TRBV7-2	.	many	TRBJ2-5	CASGGQPAETQYF	TGTGCCAGCGGGGGACAACCGGCAGAGACCCAGTACTTC
TRBV13	.	.	TRBJ2-7	CASSSSGTGVPYEQYF	TGTGCCAGCAGCTCTAGCGGGACAGGGGTCCCCTACGAGCAGTACTTC
TRBV7-8	.	.	TRBJ1-1	CASSQVLRENTEAFF	TGCGCCAGCAGCCAAGTACTCAGGGAGAACACTGAAGCTTTCTTT
TRBV29-1	.	many	TRBJ1-2	CSVRDSYGYTF	TGCAGCGTCCGTGACAGCTATGGCTACACCTTC
TRBV29-1	.	many	TRBJ2-2	CSVNLGSNTGELFF	TGCAGCGTTAATCTGGGATCGAACACCGGGGAGCTGTTTTTT
TRBV19	TRBD1	.	TRBJ1-5	CASSIVFVGTGGQPQHF	TGTGCCAGTAGTATAGTTTTTGTCGGGACAGGGGGACAGCCCCAGCATTTT
TRBV20-1	.	.	TRBJ2-5	CSAFSGGETQYF	TGCAGTGCTTTCTCGGGGGGCGAGACCCAGTACTTC
TRBV13	.	.	TRBJ1-3	CAGSEGSGNTIYF	TGTGCCGGATCGGAGGGGTCTGGAAACACCATATATTTT
TRBV7-9	.	few	TRBJ2-3	CASSATDTQYF	TGTGCCAGCAGTGCGACAGATACGCAGTATTTT
TRBV20-1	TRBD1	few	TRBJ1-5	CSAFLSGTGEQPQHF	TGCAGTGCTTTTCTCTCCGGGACAGGGGAACAGCCCCAGCATTTT
TRBV20-1	.	many	TRBJ2-7	CSAEQSTGGVEQYF	TGCAGTGCCGAACAATCGACAGGAGGGGTTGAGCAGTACTTC
TRBV12-3/TRBV12-4	TRBD2	once	TRBJ2-7	CASSYGAGGPYEQYF	TGTGCCAGCAGTTATGGAGCGGGGGGCCCCTACGAGCAGTACTTC
TRBV7-9	.	.	TRBJ1-4	CASSLAGTRLATNEKLFF	TGTGCCAGCAGCTTAGCGGGGACACGCCTCGCAACTAATGAAAAACTGTTTTTT
TRBV9	.	many	TRBJ1-1	CASSALHGETEAFF	TGTGCCAGCAGCGCCCTTCACGGAGAGACTGAAGCTTTCTTT
TRBV10-3	.	.	TRBJ2-5	CASNRGARGKETQYF	TGTGCCAGCAACAGGGGAGCCCGGGGGAAGGAGACCCAGTACTTC
TRBV25-1	.	.	TRBJ2-2	CASSDEGLGELFF	TGTGCCAGCAGTGACGAGGGGTTGGGGGAGCTGTTTTTT
TRBV20-1	TRBD1	many	TRBJ1-5	CSATQLDRGGRQPQHF	TGCAGTGCTACGCAACTCGACAGGGGAGGCCGTCAGCCCCAGCATTTT
TRBV28	TRBD1	.	TRBJ1-5	CASNAGTGEQPQHF	TGTGCCAGCAACGCGGGGACAGGGGAACAGCCCCAGCATTTT
TRBV2	TRBD1	many	TRBJ1-3	CASSEKGLRGDTIYF	TGTGCCAGCAGTGAAAAGGGACTCAGGGGGGACACCATATATTTT
TRBV2	.	.	TRBJ1-6	CASSSMGGSPLHF	TGTGCCAGCAGTTCGATGGGGGGATCACCCCTCCACTTT
TRBV2	TRBD1	.	TRBJ1-2	CASRGQINYGYTF	TGTGCCAGCCGGGGACAGATTAACTATGGCTACACCTTC
TRBV6-5	TRBD1	.	TRBJ1-5	CASSYATGLGGNQPQHF	TGTGCCAGCAGTTACGCGACAGGGCTGGGAGGGAATCAGCCCCAGCATTTT
TRBV7-2	.	.	TRBJ1-6	CASSLYSPLHF	TGTGCCAGCAGCCTCTATTCACCCCTCCACTTT
TRBV10-3	.	.	TRBJ2-7	CAISGSSGPYEQYF	TGTGCCATCAGTGGGTCGAGCGGTCCCTACGAGCAGTACTTC
TRBV12-3/TRBV12-4	TRBD1	few	TRBJ1-2	CASSFTGTGNGYTF	TGTGCCAGCAGTTTTACCGGGACAGGGAACGGCTACACCTTC
TRBV4-1	.	few	TRBJ1-1	CASSQDSSAVTEAFF	TGCGCCAGCAGCCAAGACTCGTCGGCCGTCACTGAAGCTTTCTTT
TRBV2	TRBD1	.	TRBJ1-5	CASREGQGGKQPQHF	TGTGCCAGCAGAGAGGGACAGGGTGGAAAGCAGCCCCAGCATTTT
TRBV9	.	.	TRBJ1-5	CASSRWGESQPQHF	TGTGCCAGCAGCAGGTGGGGGGAGAGCCAGCCCCAGCATTTT
TRBV6-5	.	.	TRBJ1-6	CASSASGRSNSPLHF	TGTGCCAGCAGTGCGTCGGGACGTTCGAACTCACCCCTCCACTTT
TRBV2	.	many	TRBJ1-2	CASLQSEDYGYTF	TGTGCCAGCCTACAGTCCGAGGACTATGGCTACACCTTC
TRBV10-3	.	.	TRBJ2-6	CACSLYMSGANVLTF	TGTGCCTGCAGTCTGTACATGTCTGGGGCCAACGTCCTGACTTTC
TRBV7-9	TRBD2	many	TRBJ2-7	CASSLVLAKTYEQYF	TGTGCCAGCAGCTTAGTACTAGCGAAGACCTACGAGCAGTACTTC
TRBV20-1	.	.	TRBJ2-7	CSARSDLPTEQYF	TGCAGTGCTAGATCCGATTTACCTACCGAGCAGTACTTC
TRBV7-9	.	once	TRBJ2-5	CASSLRLGGTSMAETQYF	TGTGCCAGCAGCCTAAGGCTGGGTGGTACTAGCATGGCAGAGACCCAGTACTTC